Presented here are 18 T cell receptor beta chains from one specimen sequenced in a study of T cells in Graves' hyperthyroidism and ophthalmopathy. Template material for amplifying TCR beta CDR3 regions consisted of RNA transcripts. When the TCR CDR3 underwent first-round RT-PCR, the HTBI primer set was used. TCRdb re-analysed the multiplex PCR reads in MiXCR, keeping a single row per CDR3 protein. The repertoire holds 700,000 or so distinct CDR3 sequences, with approximately 16% as singletons. What was sequenced was blood. The receptors were gathered from a man between 18 and 35 years old with Graves' hyperthyroidism.

This clonotype was seen only a few times. The chain is built from TRBV18 and TRBJ2-1; 8 bases are shared with TRBD2. Germline CDR1 reads KGHSH; CDR2 reads LQKENI. The CDR3 has 17 amino acids. The junction had 16 bases not matched to a gene; V was cut back by 2 bases and J by 10 bases. CDR3 sequence reads: CASSPDSGTSDFGEQFF. In nucleotides, the CDR3 is TGTGCCAGCTCACCAGATTCCGGGACTAGTGATTTTGGAGAGCAGTTCTTC.

The chain uses TRBV7-9 and TRBJ2-7; no clear D. The V and J ends lost 7 bases and 6 bases respectively, with 13 bases between them. This CDR3 is built from 12 residues. Germline V lookup: CDR1 SEHNR, CDR2 FQNEAQ (reference sequence). The CDR3 here is CASNESPGEQYF. CDR3 in DNA: TGTGCCAGCAACGAATCACCGGGCGAGCAGTACTTC.

This clonotype was seen a handful of times. The chain employs TRBV7-9 and TRBJ2-5, with 11 bases matching TRBD2. Germline V gene sequence: CDR1 SEHNR, CDR2 FQNEAQ (reference sequence). V shed 5 bases and J 5 bases; nucleotides not matched to a gene: 13. This CDR3 is built from 17 residues. The CDR3 DNA follows: TGTGCCAGCAGCACGGGACTAGCGGCGAGCAGGTGGGAGACCCAGTACTTC. Protein product: CASSTGLAASRWETQYF.

In its sample, this clonotype was seen a few times. This chain connects TRBV19 to TRBJ1-2; TRBD1 matches 9 bases. CDR3 length: 14 amino acids. V dropped 6 bases and J dropped 5; count of bases not matched to a gene: 7. Germline CDR1 LNHDA, CDR2 SQIVND (reference sequence). The CDR3 spells CASREQGARYGYTF. Written as DNA, the CDR3 is TGTGCCAGTAGGGAACAGGGGGCGCGGTATGGCTACACCTTC.

This clonotype was seen a handful of times. V and J are TRBV20-1 and TRBJ2-7; D may match TRBD1 or TRBD2 (5 bases each). V gave up 5 bases and J gave up 5 bases, with 16 bases separating them. The CDR3 runs to 13 residues. Per the germline V gene, CDR1 is DFQATT and CDR2 is SNEGSKA (reference sequence). Written as DNA, the CDR3 is TGCAGTGCTCCCCATGACGAGGGACACGAGCAGTACTTC. Translated, it gives CSAPHDEGHEQYF.

In its sample, this clonotype was seen many times. This sequence joins TRBV6-2 or TRBV6-3 and TRBJ2-7; tentatively, D is TRBD2 (5 bases). V was cut by 0 bases and J by 5 bases, with 14 bases left in between. CDR3 length equals 15 residues. CDR1 and CDR2 (germline): MNHEY, SVGEGT. The DNA for the CDR3 is TGTGCCAGCAGTTACTCCAGCGGCCCTCGGGACGAGCAGTACTTC. It yields the protein CASSYSSGPRDEQYF.

At least ten counts were recorded for this clonotype. The chain is built from TRBV11-2 and TRBJ2-5; 12 bases line up with TRBD1. The CDR3 is 15 amino acids. Germline values: CDR1 SGHAT, CDR2 FQNNGV. V was clipped by 5 bases and J by 6 bases; unmatched bases: 7. This CDR3 reads CASSPGTGGGKTQYF. The CDR3 DNA reads TGTGCCAGCAGCCCGGGGACAGGGGGCGGGAAGACCCAGTACTTC. The entire variable domain, with the rest obtained from reference TRBV11-2 and TRBJ2-5, is as follows: EAGVAQSPRYKIIEKRQSVAFWCNPISGHATLYWYQQILGQGPKLLIQFQNNGVVDDSQLPKDRFSAERLKGVDSTLKIQPAKLEDSAVYLCASSPGTGGGKTQYFGPGTRLLVL.

Ten or more counts support this clonotype. The chain joins TRBV30 to TRBJ2-7, with TRBD1 identical over 8 bases. V gave up 6 bases and J gave up 3 bases; unmatched junction bases: 4. CDR1 is GTSNPN and CDR2 is SVGIG in the germline V gene (reference sequence). This CDR3 has 12 amino acids. This chain's CDR3 is CACGQGSYEQYF. The DNA of the CDR3 is TGTGCCTGCGGACAGGGAAGCTACGAGCAGTACTTC. Together with reference TRBV30 and TRBJ2-7, the CDR3 gives the full variable domain: SQTIHQWPATLVQPVGSPLSLECTVEGTSNPNLYWYRQAAGRGLQLLFYSVGIGQISSEVPQNLSASRPQDRQFILSSKKLLLSDSGFYLCACGQGSYEQYFGPGTRLTVT.

This clonotype was counted only a few times. A read error may explain this, as a much larger clone is one base away. This chain joins TRBV11-1 and TRBJ2-1; D unclear. The germline V gene encodes CDR1 SGHAT and CDR2 FQDESV (reference sequence). The V gene lost 0 bases and the J gene lost 5 bases, with 8 bases spanning the gap. The CDR3 covers 14 residues. The CDR3 region has the DNA TGTGCCAGCAGCTTAGCGATTCCCCACAATGAGCAGTTCTTC. This sequence encodes CASSLAIPHNEQFF.

This clonotype has at least ten counts. The chain couples TRBV11-3 to TRBJ2-2; D perhaps matches TRBD1 (6 bases). The germline CDR1 and CDR2 sequences are SGHNT and YENEEA. Trimming removed 2 bases at V and 5 bases at J, with 9 bases between. This CDR3 comprises 14 residues. CDR3 in amino acids: CASSLQGPTGELFF. The CDR3, as DNA: TGTGCCAGCAGCTTACAGGGGCCTACCGGGGAGCTGTTTTTT.

Many counts were recorded for this clonotype. This chain uses TRBV30 with TRBJ2-7, with a weak D call TRBD1 (5 bases). CDR1 is GTSNPN, CDR2 SVGIG, per germline (reference sequence). CDR3 length: 12 amino acids. Deletions cut 4 bases from V and 3 bases from J, with 10 bases between. The CDR3 reads CAWTTDSYEQYF. The CDR3 coding sequence is TGTGCCTGGACCACCGACAGCTACGAGCAGTACTTC.

The chain combines TRBV20-1 with TRBJ2-3; D gene uncertain. CDR1 and CDR2 (germline): DFQATT, SNEGSKA (reference sequence). The CDR3 runs to 13 residues. This chain's CDR3 is CSLTVRHTDTQYF. DNA of the CDR3: TGCAGCCTCACGGTCAGACACACAGATACGCAGTATTTT.

In this sample, this clonotype turned up many times. The CDR3 loop is CASSLGSGEHNEQFF. CDR3 nucleotides: TGTGCCAGCAGTTTAGGGTCAGGGGAGCACAATGAGCAGTTCTTC. The V and J genes are TRBV28 and TRBJ2-1; D possibly corresponds to TRBD1 (6 bases). V lost 2 bases to trimming and J lost 5 bases, with 13 bases between them. The CDR3 is 15 residues long. Germline loops: CDR1 MDHEN, CDR2 SYDVKM.

V gene TRBV6-4 combines with J gene TRBJ2-7, with D unresolved. Trimming pared 3 bases from V and 2 bases from J, leaving 8 bases between. Germline CDR1 and CDR2: MRHNA and SNTAGT. The length of the CDR3 is 13 residues. CDR3 residues: CASSEYGAYEQYF. CDR3 nucleotide sequence: TGTGCCAGCAGTGAATACGGAGCCTACGAGCAGTACTTC.

V is TRBV29-1 and J is TRBJ2-3, with D perhaps TRBD1 (6 bases). This CDR3 spans 13 amino acids. With 6 bases removed from V and 3 bases from J, the gap between germline ends came to 13 bases. Germline V CDR1 and CDR2: SQVTM, ANQGSEA. The chain's CDR3 is CSVIQGSTDTQYF. The CDR3 bases are TGCAGCGTCATACAGGGTTCAACAGATACGCAGTATTTT.

This clonotype was counted once. This sequence may be a read error, since a much larger clone differs from it by one base. The CDR3 does not close with the conserved phenylalanine or tryptophan, likely indicating a read error. The V call is TRBV7-2, the J call TRBJ2-7; 11 positions match TRBD2. This CDR3 is built from 15 residues. Germline V gene sequence: CDR1 SGHTA, CDR2 FQGNSA. With V trimmed by 3 bases and J by 4 bases, 5 bases remained unmatched. Here the CDR3 reads CASSFDRTSGYEQYS. In nucleotides, the CDR3 is TGTGCCAGCAGCTTTGATCGGACTAGCGGGTACGAGCAGTACTCC.

This clonotype was seen ten or more times. This rearrangement joins TRBV28 to TRBJ1-2; 8 positions match TRBD1. V shed 6 bases and J 3 bases; nucleotides not matched to a gene: 9. This CDR3 spans 15 amino acids. Germline CDR1 and CDR2: MDHEN and SYDVKM. The CDR3 loop is CASSPPDRVYYGYTF. CDR3 nucleotide sequence: TGTGCCAGCAGCCCCCCGGACAGGGTTTACTATGGCTACACCTTC.

This clonotype was recorded at least ten times. The V gene is TRBV2, the J gene TRBJ2-2; 9 bases fit TRBD2. The CDR3 contains 15 residues. The germline V gene encodes CDR1 SNHLY and CDR2 FYNNEI. V shed 7 bases, J shed 4 bases, and the junction held 7 bases outside the gene matches. CDR3 amino acids: CASTGGTSLTGELFF. CDR3 sequence (DNA): TGTGCCAGCACCGGCGGGACTAGCCTCACCGGGGAGCTGTTTTTT.